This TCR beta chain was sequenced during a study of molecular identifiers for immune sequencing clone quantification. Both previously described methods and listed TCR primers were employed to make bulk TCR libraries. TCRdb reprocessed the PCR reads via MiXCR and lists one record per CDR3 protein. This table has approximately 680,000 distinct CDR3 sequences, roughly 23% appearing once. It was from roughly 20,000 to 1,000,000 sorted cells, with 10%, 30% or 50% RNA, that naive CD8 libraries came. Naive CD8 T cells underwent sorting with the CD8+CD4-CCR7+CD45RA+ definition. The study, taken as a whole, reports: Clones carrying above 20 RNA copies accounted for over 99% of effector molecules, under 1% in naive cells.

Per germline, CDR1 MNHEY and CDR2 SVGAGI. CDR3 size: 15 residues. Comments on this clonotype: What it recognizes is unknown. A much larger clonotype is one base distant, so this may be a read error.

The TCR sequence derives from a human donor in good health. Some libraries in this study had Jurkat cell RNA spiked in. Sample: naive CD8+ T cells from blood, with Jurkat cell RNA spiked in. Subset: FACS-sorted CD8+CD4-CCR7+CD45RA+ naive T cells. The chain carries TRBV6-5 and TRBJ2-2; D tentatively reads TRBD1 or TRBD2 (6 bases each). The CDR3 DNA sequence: TGTGCCAGCAGGTCTGGACAGTCATACACCGGGGGGCTGTTTTTT. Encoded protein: CASRSGQSYTGGLFF.